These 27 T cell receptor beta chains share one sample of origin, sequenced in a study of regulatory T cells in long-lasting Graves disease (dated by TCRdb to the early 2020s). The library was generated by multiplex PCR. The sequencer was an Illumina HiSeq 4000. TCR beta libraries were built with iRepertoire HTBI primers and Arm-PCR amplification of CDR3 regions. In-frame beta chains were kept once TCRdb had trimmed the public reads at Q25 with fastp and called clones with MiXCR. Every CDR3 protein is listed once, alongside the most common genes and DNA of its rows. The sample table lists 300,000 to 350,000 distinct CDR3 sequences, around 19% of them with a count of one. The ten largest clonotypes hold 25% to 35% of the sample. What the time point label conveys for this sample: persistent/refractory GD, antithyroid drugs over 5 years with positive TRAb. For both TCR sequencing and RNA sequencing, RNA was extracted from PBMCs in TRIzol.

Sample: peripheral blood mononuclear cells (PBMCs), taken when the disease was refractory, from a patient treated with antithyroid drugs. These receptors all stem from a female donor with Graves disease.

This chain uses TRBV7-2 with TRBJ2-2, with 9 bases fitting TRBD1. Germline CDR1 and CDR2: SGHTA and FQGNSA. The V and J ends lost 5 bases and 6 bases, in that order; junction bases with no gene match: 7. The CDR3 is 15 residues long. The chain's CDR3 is CASSRPGQGPGELFF. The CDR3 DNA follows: TGTGCCAGCAGCCGACCGGGACAGGGTCCCGGGGAGCTGTTTTTT.

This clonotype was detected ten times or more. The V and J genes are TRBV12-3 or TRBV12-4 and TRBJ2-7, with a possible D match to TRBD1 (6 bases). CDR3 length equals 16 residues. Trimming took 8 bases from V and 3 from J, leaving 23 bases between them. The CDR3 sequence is CASPFKQGKGVYEQYF. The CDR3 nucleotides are TGTGCCAGCCCTTTCAAACAGGGCAAAGGGGTCTACGAGCAGTACTTC.

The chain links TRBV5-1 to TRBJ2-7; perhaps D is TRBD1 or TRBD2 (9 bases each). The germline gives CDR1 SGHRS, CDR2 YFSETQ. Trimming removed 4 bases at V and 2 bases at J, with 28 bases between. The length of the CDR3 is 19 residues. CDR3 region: CASSLRDRARLAATYEQYF. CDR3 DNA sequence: TGCGCCAGCAGCCTCCGGGACAGGGCACGACTAGCGGCAACCTACGAGCAGTACTTC.

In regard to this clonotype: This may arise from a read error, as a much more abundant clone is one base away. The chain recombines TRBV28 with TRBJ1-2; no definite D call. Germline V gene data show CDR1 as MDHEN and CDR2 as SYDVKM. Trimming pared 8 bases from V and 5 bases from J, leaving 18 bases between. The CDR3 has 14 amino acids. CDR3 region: CASGAPQRPYGYTF. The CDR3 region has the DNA TGTGCCAGCGGAGCCCCGCAGCGTCCGTATGGCTACACCTTC.

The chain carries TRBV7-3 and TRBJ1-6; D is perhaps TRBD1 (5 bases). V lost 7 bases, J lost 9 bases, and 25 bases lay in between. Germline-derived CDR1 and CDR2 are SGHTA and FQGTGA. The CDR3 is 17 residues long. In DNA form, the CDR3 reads TGTGCCAGCACTCCCGTACAGGTCCGAGATCGGATTTCACCCCTCCACTTT. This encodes CASTPVQVRDRISPLHF. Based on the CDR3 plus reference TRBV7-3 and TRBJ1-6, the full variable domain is GAGVSQTPSNKVTEKGKYVELRCDPISGHTALYWYRQSLGQGPEFLIYFQGTGAADDSGLPNDRFFAVRPEGSVSTLKIQRTERGDSAVYLCASTPVQVRDRISPLHFGNGTRLTVT.

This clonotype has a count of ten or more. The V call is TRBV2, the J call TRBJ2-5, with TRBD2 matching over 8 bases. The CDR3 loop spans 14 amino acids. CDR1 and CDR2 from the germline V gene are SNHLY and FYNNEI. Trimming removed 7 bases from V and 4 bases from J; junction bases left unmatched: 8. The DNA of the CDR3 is TGTGCCAGCACCCGAGCGGGAGTCCGAGAGACCCAGTACTTC. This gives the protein CASTRAGVRETQYF. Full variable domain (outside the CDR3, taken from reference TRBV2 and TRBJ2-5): EPEVTQTPSHQVTQMGQEVILRCVPISNHLYFYWYRQILGQKVEFLVSFYNNEISEKSEIFDDQFSVERPDGSNFTLKIRSTKLEDSAMYFCASTRAGVRETQYFGPGTRLLVL.

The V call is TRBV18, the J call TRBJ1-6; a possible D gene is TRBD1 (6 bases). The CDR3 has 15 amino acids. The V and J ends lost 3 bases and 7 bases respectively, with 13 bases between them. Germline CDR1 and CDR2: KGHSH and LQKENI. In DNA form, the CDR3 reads TGTGCCAGCTCACCCCGACAGGTTCAAAATTCACCCCTCCACTTT. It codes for CASSPRQVQNSPLHF.

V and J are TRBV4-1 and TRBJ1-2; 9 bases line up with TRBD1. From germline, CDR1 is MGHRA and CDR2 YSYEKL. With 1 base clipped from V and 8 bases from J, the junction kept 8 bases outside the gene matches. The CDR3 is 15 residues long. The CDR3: CASSQVTQGAGGYTF. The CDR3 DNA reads TGCGCCAGCAGCCAAGTCACACAGGGGGCGGGAGGCTACACCTTC.

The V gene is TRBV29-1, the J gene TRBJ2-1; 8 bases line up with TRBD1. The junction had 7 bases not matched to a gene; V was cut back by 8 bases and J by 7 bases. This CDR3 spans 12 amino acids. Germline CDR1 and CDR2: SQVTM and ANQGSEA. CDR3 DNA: TGCAGCACGGACAGGGATGGTAATGAGCAGTTCTTC. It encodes CSTDRDGNEQFF.

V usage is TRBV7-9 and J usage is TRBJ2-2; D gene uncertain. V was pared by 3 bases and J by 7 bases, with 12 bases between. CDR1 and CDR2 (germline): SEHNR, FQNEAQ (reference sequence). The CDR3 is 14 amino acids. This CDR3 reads CASSLVTSHGELFF. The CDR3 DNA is TGTGCCAGCAGCTTGGTCACCTCCCACGGGGAGCTGTTTTTT.

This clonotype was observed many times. Here the CDR3 reads CASSLPGLSGYTF. The DNA of the CDR3 is TGTGCCAGCAGTTTACCCGGGTTGAGCGGCTACACCTTC. The chain carries TRBV12-3 or TRBV12-4 and TRBJ1-2; D not certain. This CDR3 comprises 13 residues. V lost 2 bases, J lost 8 bases, and 12 bases lay in between.

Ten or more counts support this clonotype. The CDR3 is CASSLALGRGETQYF. Written as DNA, the CDR3 is TGTGCCAGCAGTTTAGCGCTAGGAAGAGGGGAGACCCAGTACTTC. The chain joins TRBV12-3 or TRBV12-4 to TRBJ2-5; the D gene is possibly TRBD2 (5 bases). Between the trimmed V and J ends, which lost 0 bases and 5 bases, there was a span of 13 bases. The CDR3 is made up of 15 amino acids.

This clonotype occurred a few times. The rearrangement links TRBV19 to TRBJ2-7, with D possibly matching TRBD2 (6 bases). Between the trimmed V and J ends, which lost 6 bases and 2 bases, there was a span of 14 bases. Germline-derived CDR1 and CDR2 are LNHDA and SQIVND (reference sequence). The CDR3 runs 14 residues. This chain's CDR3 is CASRERASPYEQYF. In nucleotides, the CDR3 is TGTGCCAGTAGGGAGCGGGCGTCCCCCTACGAGCAGTACTTC.

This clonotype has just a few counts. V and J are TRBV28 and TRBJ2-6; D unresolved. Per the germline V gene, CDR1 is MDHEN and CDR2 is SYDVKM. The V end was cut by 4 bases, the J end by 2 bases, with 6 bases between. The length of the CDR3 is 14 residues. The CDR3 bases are TGTGCCAGCAGTTACGAACCTGGGGCCAACGTCCTGACTTTC. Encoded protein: CASSYEPGANVLTF.

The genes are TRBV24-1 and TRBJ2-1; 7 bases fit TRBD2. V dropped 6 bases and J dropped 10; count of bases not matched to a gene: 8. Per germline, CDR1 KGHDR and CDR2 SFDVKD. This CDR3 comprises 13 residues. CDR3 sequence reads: CATSRTRAVEQFF. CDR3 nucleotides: TGTGCCACCAGTAGGACTAGGGCTGTGGAGCAGTTCTTC.

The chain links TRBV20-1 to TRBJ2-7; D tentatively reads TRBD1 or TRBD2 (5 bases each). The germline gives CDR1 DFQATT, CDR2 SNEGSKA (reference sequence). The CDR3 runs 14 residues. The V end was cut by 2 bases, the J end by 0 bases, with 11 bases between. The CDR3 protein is CSARRPGLSYEQYF. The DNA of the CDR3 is TGCAGTGCTAGAAGGCCGGGGCTCTCCTACGAGCAGTACTTC.

The CDR3 here is CASSLDITPNTGELFF. In DNA form, the CDR3 reads TGTGCCAGCAGCTTAGACATTACTCCGAACACCGGGGAGCTGTTTTTT. The rearrangement uses TRBV3-1 and TRBJ2-2; D call uncertain. The CDR3 spans 16 residues. V was pared by 5 bases and J by 0 bases, with 13 bases between. CDR1 and CDR2 (germline): LGHDT, YNNKEL (reference sequence).

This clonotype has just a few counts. The CDR3 DNA is TGTGCCAGCAGCTTAAGCGGACAGCTCGCGAACACCGGGGAGCTGTTTTTT. Translating gives CASSLSGQLANTGELFF. The chain couples TRBV7-9 to TRBJ2-2, with a possible D match to TRBD1 (6 bases). This CDR3 spans 17 amino acids. Looked up from germline, CDR1 is SEHNR and CDR2 is FQNEAQ (reference sequence). V lost 2 bases to trimming and J lost 0 bases, with 13 bases between them.

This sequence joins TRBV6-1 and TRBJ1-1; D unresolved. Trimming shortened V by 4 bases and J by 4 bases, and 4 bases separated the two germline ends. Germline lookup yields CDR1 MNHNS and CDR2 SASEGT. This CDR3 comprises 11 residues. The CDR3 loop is CASSGVTEAFF. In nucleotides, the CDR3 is TGTGCCAGCAGTGGGGTCACTGAAGCTTTCTTT.

The CDR3 here is CASPLTDWDNSGNTIYF. CDR3 nucleotide sequence: TGTGCCAGCCCTCTTACTGATTGGGACAACTCTGGAAACACCATATATTTT. V gene TRBV7-6 combines with J gene TRBJ1-3; D is perhaps TRBD1 (6 bases). CDR1 SGHVS and CDR2 FNYEAQ come from the germline V gene. V was shortened by 8 bases and J by 0 bases, with 20 bases between the two germline ends. This CDR3 is 17 amino acids long.

CDR3 DNA: TGCAGTGCGGGAAATTCACCCCTCCACTTT. This codes for CSAGNSPLHF. V and J are TRBV20-1 and TRBJ1-6; D unclear. From germline, CDR1 is DFQATT and CDR2 SNEGSKA (reference sequence). The CDR3 runs to 10 residues. Trimming cost V 6 bases and J 7 bases, with 4 bases left between them.

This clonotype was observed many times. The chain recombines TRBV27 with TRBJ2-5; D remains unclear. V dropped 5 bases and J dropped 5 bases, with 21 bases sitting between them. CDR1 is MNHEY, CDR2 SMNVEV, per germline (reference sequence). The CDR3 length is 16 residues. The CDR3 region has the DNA TGTGCCAGCAGTCCCGGACGGAATCGGATGTGGGAGACCCAGTACTTC. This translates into CASSPGRNRMWETQYF.

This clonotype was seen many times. CDR3 region: CASSYDPGETETQYF. The CDR3 coding sequence is TGTGCCAGCAGTTACGATCCGGGAGAGACAGAGACCCAGTACTTC. The chain employs TRBV6-5 and TRBJ2-5, with D tentatively TRBD2 (6 bases). V lost 2 bases and J 4 bases, leaving 14 bases between the germline ends. The germline V gene has CDR1 MNHEY and CDR2 SVGAGI. The length of the CDR3 is 15 residues.

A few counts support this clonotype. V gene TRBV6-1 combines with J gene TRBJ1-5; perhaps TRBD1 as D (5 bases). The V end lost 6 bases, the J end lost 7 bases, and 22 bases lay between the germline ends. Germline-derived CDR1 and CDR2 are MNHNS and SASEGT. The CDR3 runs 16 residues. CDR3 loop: CASSGLGLLAEQPQHF. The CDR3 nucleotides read TGTGCCAGCAGCGGGCTGGGACTCCTTGCAGAGCAGCCCCAGCATTTT.

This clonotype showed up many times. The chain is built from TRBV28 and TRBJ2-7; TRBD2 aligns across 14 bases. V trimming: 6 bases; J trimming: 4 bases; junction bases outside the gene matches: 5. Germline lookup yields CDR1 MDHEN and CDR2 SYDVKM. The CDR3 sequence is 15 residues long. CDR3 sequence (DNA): TGTGCCAGCAGCCCCGGACTAGCGGGAGGATACGAGCAGTACTTC. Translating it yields CASSPGLAGGYEQYF.

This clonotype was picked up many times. The DNA of the CDR3 is TGCAGCGTTTCCCAGACTGAAGCTTTCTTT. As protein: CSVSQTEAFF. The chain employs TRBV29-1 and TRBJ1-1; D unclear. V was cut by 5 bases and J by 5 bases, with 6 bases left in between. From germline, CDR1 is SQVTM and CDR2 ANQGSEA. CDR3 length: 10 amino acids.

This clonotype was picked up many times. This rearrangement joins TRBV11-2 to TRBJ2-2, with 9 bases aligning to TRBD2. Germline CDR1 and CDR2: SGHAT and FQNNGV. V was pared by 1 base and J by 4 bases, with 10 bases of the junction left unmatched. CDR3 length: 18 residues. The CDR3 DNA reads TGTGCCAGCAGCTTAGCGCTAGCGGGGCCCCGAGGCACCGGGGAGCTGTTTTTT. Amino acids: CASSLALAGPRGTGELFF.